This record covers a single TCR beta chain. V was clipped by 0 bases and J by 5 bases, with 17 bases between them. CDR3 size: 16 residues. CDR1 and CDR2 from the germline V gene are SGHAT and FQNNGV. TCRdb re-called the 5' RACE reads with MiXCR, one entry per CDR3 protein. Of 350,000 or so distinct CDR3 sequences in the sample, approximately 13% were seen once. This sample is drawn from a study of identical twins. A further study also used this sample, focusing on yellow fever vaccine responses in identical twins. That work adds: Twins' vaccine T cell responses were reported to seem partly convergent and partly personalized.

This chain joins TRBV11-2 and TRBJ2-7; a weak D match, TRBD1 (6 bases). This TCR was sampled from a woman aged 18 to 35 in good health. Sequenced input: CD8+ T cells sorted from blood. CDR3 coding DNA: TGTGCCAGCAGCTTAGATAACAGGGAAACGGAGAACGAGCAGTACTTC. Translation gives CASSLDNRETENEQYF. Combining the CDR3 with reference TRBV11-2 and TRBJ2-7 gives the whole variable domain EAGVAQSPRYKIIEKRQSVAFWCNPISGHATLYWYQQILGQGPKLLIQFQNNGVVDDSQLPKDRFSAERLKGVDSTLKIQPAKLEDSAVYLCASSLDNRETENEQYFGPGTRLTVT.